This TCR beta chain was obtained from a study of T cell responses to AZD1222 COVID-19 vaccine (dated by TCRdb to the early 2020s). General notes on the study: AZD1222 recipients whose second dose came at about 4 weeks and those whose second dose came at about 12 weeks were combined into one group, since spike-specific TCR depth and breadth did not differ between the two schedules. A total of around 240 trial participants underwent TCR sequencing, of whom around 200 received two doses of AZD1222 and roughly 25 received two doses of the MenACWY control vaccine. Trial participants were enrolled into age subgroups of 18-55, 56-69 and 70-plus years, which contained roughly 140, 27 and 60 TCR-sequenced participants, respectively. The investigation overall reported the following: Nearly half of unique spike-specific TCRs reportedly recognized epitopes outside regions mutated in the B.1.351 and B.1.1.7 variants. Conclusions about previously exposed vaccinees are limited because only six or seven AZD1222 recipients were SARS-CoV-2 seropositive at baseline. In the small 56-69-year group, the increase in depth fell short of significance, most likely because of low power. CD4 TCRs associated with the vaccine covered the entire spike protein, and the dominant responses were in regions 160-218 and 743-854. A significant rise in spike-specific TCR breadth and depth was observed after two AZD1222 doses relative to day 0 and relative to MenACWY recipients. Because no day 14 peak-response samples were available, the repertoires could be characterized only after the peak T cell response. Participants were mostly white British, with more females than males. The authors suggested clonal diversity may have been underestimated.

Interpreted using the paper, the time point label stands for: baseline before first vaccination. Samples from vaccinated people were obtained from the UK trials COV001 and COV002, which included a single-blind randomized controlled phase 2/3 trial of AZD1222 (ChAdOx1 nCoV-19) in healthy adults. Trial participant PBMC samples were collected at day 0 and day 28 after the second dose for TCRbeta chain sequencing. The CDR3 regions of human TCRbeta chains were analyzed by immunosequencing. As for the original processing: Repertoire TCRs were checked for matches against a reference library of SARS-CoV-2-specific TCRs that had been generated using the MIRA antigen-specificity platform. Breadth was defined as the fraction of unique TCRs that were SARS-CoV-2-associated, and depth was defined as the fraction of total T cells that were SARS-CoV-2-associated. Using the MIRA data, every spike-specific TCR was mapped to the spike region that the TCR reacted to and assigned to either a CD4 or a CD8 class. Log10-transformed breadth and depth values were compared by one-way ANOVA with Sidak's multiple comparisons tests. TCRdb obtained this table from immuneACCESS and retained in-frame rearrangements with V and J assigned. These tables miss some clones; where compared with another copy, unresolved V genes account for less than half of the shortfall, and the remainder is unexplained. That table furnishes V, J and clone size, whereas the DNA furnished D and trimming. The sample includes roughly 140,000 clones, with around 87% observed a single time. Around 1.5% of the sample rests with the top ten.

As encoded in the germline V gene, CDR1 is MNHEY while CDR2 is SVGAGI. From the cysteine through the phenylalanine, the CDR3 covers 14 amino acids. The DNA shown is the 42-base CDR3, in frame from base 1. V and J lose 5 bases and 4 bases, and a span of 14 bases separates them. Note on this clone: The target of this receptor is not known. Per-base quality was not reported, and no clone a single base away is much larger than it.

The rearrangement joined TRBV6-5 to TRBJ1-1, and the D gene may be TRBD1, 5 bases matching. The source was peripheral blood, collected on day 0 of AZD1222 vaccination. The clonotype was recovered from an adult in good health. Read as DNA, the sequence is TGTGCCAGCAGTAAGACCCAGGGTGGCACTGAAGCTTTCTTT. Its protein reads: CASSKTQGGTEAFF.